This TCR beta chain emerged from a study of blood T cell repertoires in COVID-19. Study as a whole: The analysed material was cDNA or gDNA that came from T cells, B-cell-depleted T cells, or PBMCs.

The repertoire was sequenced with immunoSEQ multiplex PCR; TCRdb's copy has only in-frame clones and lacks some. The sample comprises around 140,000 clones, about 87% of which are singletons, and about 1.7% rests with the top ten. This CDR3 comprises 15 residues. The V gene's germline CDR1 is SGHRS and CDR2 YFSETQ. With 0 bases removed from V and 5 bases from J, the gap between germline ends came to 15 bases. This clonotype originated in a woman aged 45-60 years with acute or convalescent COVID-19. The chain has TRBV5-1 and TRBJ2-7; possible D gene TRBD2, 5 bases. Input material: peripheral blood. The DNA for the CDR3 is TGCGCCAGCAGCTTGGCCGGACTGAGCTATGACGAGCAGTACTTC. Its translation: CASSLAGLSYDEQYF.